These T cell receptor beta chains were read from a single sample in a study of radiotherapy plus CTLA-4 blockade in lung cancer. TCRdb's table, derived via immunoSEQ multiplex PCR, lists solely in-frame clones and lacks some. This table has 80,000 to 100,000 clones, about four fifths appearing once. The specimen was peripheral blood, collected from a patient treated with radiotherapy plus ipilimumab. These receptors were collected from a human donor with non-small cell lung cancer who had a partial response to radiotherapy plus ipilimumab. Some clones in this sample may be carry-over from other donors' samples. Each CDR3 is given with its conserved first and last residue. A D gene is named only where the DNA matches it firmly. A row's size may be missing; if present it is once, few, many or a size class.

cdr3_aa: CASKRGTEANTEAFF
cdr3_nt: TGTGCCAGCAAGAGGGGGACAGAAGCGAACACTGAAGCTTTCTTT
v_call: TRBV7-9
cdr3_length: 15
j_call: TRBJ1-1
d_call: TRBD1
clone_size: few

cdr3_aa: CASSLVGLAGSNTGELFF
cdr3_nt: TGTGCCAGCAGCTTAGTAGGACTAGCGGGATCGAACACCGGGGAGCTGTTTTTT
v_call: TRBV7-9
cdr3_length: 18
j_call: TRBJ2-2
d_call: TRBD2
clone_size: once

cdr3_aa: CASSPASEEGRYGYTF
cdr3_nt: TGTGCCAGCAGCCCCGCCTCGGAAGAGGGAAGGTATGGCTACACCTTC
v_call: TRBV7-2
cdr3_length: 16
j_call: TRBJ1-2
d_call: .
clone_size: .

cdr3_aa: CASSAQGYGYTF
cdr3_nt: TGTGCCAGCAGCGCCCAGGGTTATGGCTACACCTTC
v_call: TRBV7-2
cdr3_length: 12
j_call: TRBJ1-2
d_call: .
clone_size: .

cdr3_aa: CASSPGTGSYNEQFF
cdr3_nt: TGTGCCAGCTCACCGGGGACAGGGAGCTACAATGAGCAGTTCTTC
v_call: TRBV18
cdr3_length: 15
j_call: TRBJ2-1
d_call: TRBD1
clone_size: .

cdr3_aa: CAWSTARMNQPQHF
cdr3_nt: TGTGCCTGGAGTACCGCCAGGATGAATCAGCCCCAGCATTTT
v_call: TRBV30
cdr3_length: 14
j_call: TRBJ1-5
d_call: .
clone_size: .

cdr3_aa: CASRSRLRGKAFF
cdr3_nt: TGTGCCAGCAGATCCCGCCTAAGAGGGAAAGCTTTCTTT
v_call: TRBV6-1
cdr3_length: 13
j_call: TRBJ1-1
d_call: .
clone_size: .

cdr3_aa: CASRSGTGDQPQHF
cdr3_nt: TGTGCCAGCAGGAGCGGGACAGGCGATCAGCCCCAGCATTTT
v_call: TRBV28
cdr3_length: 14
j_call: TRBJ1-5
d_call: TRBD1
clone_size: .

cdr3_aa: CASSLTSGGRSEQFF
cdr3_nt: TGTGCCAGCAGCTTGACTAGCGGGGGCCGGAGTGAGCAGTTCTTC
v_call: TRBV7-2
cdr3_length: 15
j_call: TRBJ2-1
d_call: TRBD2
clone_size: .

cdr3_aa: CASSLEGQKTDTQYF
cdr3_nt: TGTGCCAGCAGCTTAGAGGGACAGAAGACAGATACGCAGTATTTT
v_call: TRBV7-9
cdr3_length: 15
j_call: TRBJ2-3
d_call: TRBD1
clone_size: .

cdr3_aa: CASSLKLNTQYF
cdr3_nt: TGTGCCAGCAGCTTAAAGCTGAATACGCAGTATTTT
v_call: TRBV13
cdr3_length: 12
j_call: TRBJ2-3
d_call: .
clone_size: .

cdr3_aa: CASSRDREQPQHF
cdr3_nt: TGTGCCAGTAGTAGGGACAGGGAACAGCCCCAGCATTTT
v_call: TRBV19
cdr3_length: 13
j_call: TRBJ1-5
d_call: TRBD1
clone_size: .

cdr3_aa: CASSLRTSGAAEQFF
cdr3_nt: TGTGCCAGCAGCCTAAGGACTAGCGGGGCCGCTGAGCAGTTCTTC
v_call: TRBV11-3
cdr3_length: 15
j_call: TRBJ2-1
d_call: TRBD2
clone_size: .

cdr3_aa: CASSFGGQRIQTQYF
cdr3_nt: TGCGCCAGCAGCTTCGGGGGTCAGCGAATACAGACCCAGTACTTC
v_call: TRBV5-1
cdr3_length: 15
j_call: TRBJ2-5
d_call: .
clone_size: once

cdr3_aa: CSVEAMAGGTGELFF
cdr3_nt: TGCAGCGTTGAAGCCATGGCAGGGGGCACCGGGGAGCTGTTTTTT
v_call: TRBV29-1
cdr3_length: 15
j_call: TRBJ2-2
d_call: TRBD1
clone_size: .

cdr3_aa: CASSSQGSNQPQHF
cdr3_nt: TGTGCCAGCAGTAGCCAGGGGAGCAATCAGCCCCAGCATTTT
v_call: TRBV6-5
cdr3_length: 14
j_call: TRBJ1-5
d_call: .
clone_size: few

cdr3_aa: CASSLRGVNTDTQYF
cdr3_nt: TGTGCCAGCAGCTTACGGGGGGTCAACACAGATACGCAGTATTTT
v_call: TRBV11-2
cdr3_length: 15
j_call: TRBJ2-3
d_call: TRBD2
clone_size: .

cdr3_aa: CASSLQGVIYGYTF
cdr3_nt: TGTGCCAGTAGTCTACAGGGGGTTATCTATGGCTACACCTTC
v_call: TRBV19
cdr3_length: 14
j_call: TRBJ1-2
d_call: TRBD1
clone_size: .

cdr3_aa: CASYSVKRGDGTDTQYF
cdr3_nt: TGTGCCAGCTACTCGGTCAAGCGGGGGGACGGCACAGATACGCAGTATTTT
v_call: TRBV18
cdr3_length: 17
j_call: TRBJ2-3
d_call: TRBD2
clone_size: .

cdr3_aa: CASRELQGVEQFF
cdr3_nt: TGTGCCAGCAGGGAGTTACAGGGGGTTGAGCAGTTCTTC
v_call: TRBV6-1
cdr3_length: 13
j_call: TRBJ2-1
d_call: TRBD1
clone_size: .

cdr3_aa: CASSLGLRIYGYTF
cdr3_nt: TGTGCCAGCAGCTTGGGTCTGCGTATCTATGGCTACACCTTC
v_call: TRBV5-8
cdr3_length: 14
j_call: TRBJ1-2
d_call: .
clone_size: .

cdr3_aa: CASSLDRGNYGYTF
cdr3_nt: TGTGCCAGCAGTTTGGACAGGGGAAACTATGGCTACACCTTC
v_call: TRBV2
cdr3_length: 14
j_call: TRBJ1-2
d_call: TRBD1
clone_size: .

cdr3_aa: CASSQPGTSGGAEQYF
cdr3_nt: TGTGCCAGCAGCCAACCCGGGACTAGCGGGGGGGCCGAGCAGTACTTC
v_call: TRBV4-2
cdr3_length: 16
j_call: TRBJ2-7
d_call: TRBD2
clone_size: .

cdr3_aa: CAISEPGQGEYF
cdr3_nt: TGTGCCATCAGTGAGCCTGGACAGGGGGAGTACTTC
v_call: TRBV10-3
cdr3_length: 12
j_call: TRBJ2-7
d_call: TRBD1
clone_size: few

cdr3_aa: CASSYSGGASDTQYF
cdr3_nt: TGTGCCAGCAGCTATAGCGGGGGGGCGTCAGATACGCAGTATTTT
v_call: TRBV7-2
cdr3_length: 15
j_call: TRBJ2-3
d_call: TRBD2
clone_size: .

cdr3_aa: CASKGGVGSQHEQFF
cdr3_nt: TGTGCCAGCAAAGGGGGGGTTGGGTCTCAACATGAGCAGTTCTTC
v_call: TRBV25-1
cdr3_length: 15
j_call: TRBJ2-1
d_call: .
clone_size: .

cdr3_aa: CASSPRTGDTGELFF
cdr3_nt: TGTGCCAGCTCACCACGGACCGGGGACACCGGGGAGCTGTTTTTT
v_call: TRBV18
cdr3_length: 15
j_call: TRBJ2-2
d_call: .
clone_size: .

cdr3_aa: CASSFRSENTEAFF
cdr3_nt: TGCGCCAGCAGCTTTAGGAGCGAGAACACTGAAGCTTTCTTT
v_call: TRBV5-1
cdr3_length: 14
j_call: TRBJ1-1
d_call: .
clone_size: few

cdr3_aa: CATSRSGTSMDF
cdr3_nt: TGTGCCACCAGCAGATCCGGGACTAGCATGGATTTT
v_call: TRBV15
cdr3_length: 12
j_call: TRBJ2-3
d_call: TRBD2
clone_size: .

cdr3_aa: CASSEAGQLSGFSNEQFF
cdr3_nt: TGCGCCAGCAGCGAAGCGGGCCAATTAAGCGGGTTCAGCAATGAGCAGTTCTTC
v_call: TRBV10-1
cdr3_length: 18
j_call: TRBJ2-1
d_call: .
clone_size: .

cdr3_aa: CASSQVVQGSYEQYF
cdr3_nt: TGTGCCAGCAGCCAAGTGGTTCAGGGGTCCTACGAGCAGTACTTC
v_call: TRBV4-1
cdr3_length: 15
j_call: TRBJ2-7
d_call: .
clone_size: few

cdr3_aa: CASSLGLYNEQFF
cdr3_nt: TGTGCCAGCAGCTTGGGACTATACAATGAGCAGTTCTTC
v_call: TRBV7-8
cdr3_length: 13
j_call: TRBJ2-1
d_call: TRBD2
clone_size: .

cdr3_aa: CAWSTGTNFNQPQHF
cdr3_nt: TGTGCCTGGAGCACCGGGACAAACTTCAATCAGCCCCAGCATTTT
v_call: TRBV30
cdr3_length: 15
j_call: TRBJ1-5
d_call: .
clone_size: .

cdr3_aa: CASSEERRIYEQYF
cdr3_nt: TGTGCCAGCAGTGAGGAGCGGCGCATCTACGAGCAGTACTTC
v_call: TRBV6-5
cdr3_length: 14
j_call: TRBJ2-7
d_call: .
clone_size: .

cdr3_aa: CASRTGGLQTQYF
cdr3_nt: TGTGCCAGCAGGACAGGGGGTCTGCAGACCCAGTACTTC
v_call: TRBV28
cdr3_length: 13
j_call: TRBJ2-5
d_call: TRBD1
clone_size: .

cdr3_aa: CASSRDREFQPQHF
cdr3_nt: TGTGCCAGCAGTCGGGACAGGGAGTTTCAGCCCCAGCATTTT
v_call: TRBV2
cdr3_length: 14
j_call: TRBJ1-5
d_call: TRBD1
clone_size: .

cdr3_aa: CASKTTGHYGYTF
cdr3_nt: TGTGCCAGCAAAACGACAGGCCACTATGGCTACACCTTC
v_call: TRBV6-5
cdr3_length: 13
j_call: TRBJ1-2
d_call: .
clone_size: .

cdr3_aa: CASSLRLTSGGTYEQYF
cdr3_nt: TGTGCCAGCAGCTTGCGGCTGACTAGCGGGGGGACCTACGAGCAGTACTTC
v_call: TRBV5-5
cdr3_length: 17
j_call: TRBJ2-7
d_call: TRBD2
clone_size: .

cdr3_aa: CASSPDRRNTEAFF
cdr3_nt: TGTGCCAGCAGTCCAGACAGGAGGAACACTGAAGCTTTCTTT
v_call: TRBV2
cdr3_length: 14
j_call: TRBJ1-1
d_call: .
clone_size: few

cdr3_aa: CAWSVTGPYGYTF
cdr3_nt: TGTGCCTGGAGTGTAACAGGGCCATATGGCTACACCTTC
v_call: TRBV30
cdr3_length: 13
j_call: TRBJ1-2
d_call: .
clone_size: .

cdr3_aa: CASSRRGLAGTWSAYEQYF
cdr3_nt: TGTGCCAGCAGCCGCCGAGGGCTAGCGGGAACATGGTCCGCCTACGAGCAGTACTTC
v_call: TRBV21-1
cdr3_length: 19
j_call: TRBJ2-7
d_call: .
clone_size: .

cdr3_aa: CASSHPGGRELFF
cdr3_nt: TGCGCCAGCAGCCATCCGGGGGGCCGGGAGCTGTTTTTT
v_call: TRBV4-3
cdr3_length: 13
j_call: TRBJ2-2
d_call: .
clone_size: few